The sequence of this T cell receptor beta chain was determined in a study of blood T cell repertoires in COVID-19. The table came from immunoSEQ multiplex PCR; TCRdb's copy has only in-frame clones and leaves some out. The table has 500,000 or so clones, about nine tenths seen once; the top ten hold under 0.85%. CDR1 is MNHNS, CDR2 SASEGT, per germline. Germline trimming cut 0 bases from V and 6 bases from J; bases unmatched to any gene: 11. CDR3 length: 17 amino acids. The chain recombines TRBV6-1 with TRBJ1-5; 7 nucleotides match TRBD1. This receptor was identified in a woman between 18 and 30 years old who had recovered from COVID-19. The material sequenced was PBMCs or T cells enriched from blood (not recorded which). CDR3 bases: TGTGCCAGCAGTGAAGCCCGATGGGGACAGTCCTTTCAGCCCCAGCATTTT. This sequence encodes CASSEARWGQSFQPQHF.